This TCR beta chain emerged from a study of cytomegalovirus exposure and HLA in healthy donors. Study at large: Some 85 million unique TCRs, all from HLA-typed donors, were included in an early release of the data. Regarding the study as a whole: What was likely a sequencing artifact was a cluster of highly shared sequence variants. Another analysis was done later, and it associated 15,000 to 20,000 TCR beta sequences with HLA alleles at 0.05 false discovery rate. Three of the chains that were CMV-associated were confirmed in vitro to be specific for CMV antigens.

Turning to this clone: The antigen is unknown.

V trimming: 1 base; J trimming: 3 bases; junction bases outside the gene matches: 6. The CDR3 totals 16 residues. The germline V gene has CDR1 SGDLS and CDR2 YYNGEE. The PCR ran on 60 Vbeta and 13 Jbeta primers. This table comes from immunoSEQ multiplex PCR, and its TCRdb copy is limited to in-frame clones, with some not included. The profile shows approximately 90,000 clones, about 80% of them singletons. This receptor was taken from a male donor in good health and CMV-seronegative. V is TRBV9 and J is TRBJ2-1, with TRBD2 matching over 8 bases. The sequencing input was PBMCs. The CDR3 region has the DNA TGTGCCAGCAGCGTATCGGGAGGGACTAACTACAATGAGCAGTTCTTC. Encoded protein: CASSVSGGTNYNEQFF.